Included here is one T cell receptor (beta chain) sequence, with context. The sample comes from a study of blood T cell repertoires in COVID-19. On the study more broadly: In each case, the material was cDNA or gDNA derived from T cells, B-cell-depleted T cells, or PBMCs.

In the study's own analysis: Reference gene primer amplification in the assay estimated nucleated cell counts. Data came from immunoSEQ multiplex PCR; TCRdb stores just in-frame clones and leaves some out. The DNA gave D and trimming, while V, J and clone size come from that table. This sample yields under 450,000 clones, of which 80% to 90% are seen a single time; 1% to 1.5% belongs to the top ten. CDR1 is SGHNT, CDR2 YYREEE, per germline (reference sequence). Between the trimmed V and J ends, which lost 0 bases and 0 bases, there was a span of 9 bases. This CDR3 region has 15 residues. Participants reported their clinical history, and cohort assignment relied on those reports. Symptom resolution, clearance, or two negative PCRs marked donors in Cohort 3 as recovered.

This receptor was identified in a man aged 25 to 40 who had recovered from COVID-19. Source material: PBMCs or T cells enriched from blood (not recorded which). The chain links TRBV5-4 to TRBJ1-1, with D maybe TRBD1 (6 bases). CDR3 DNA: TGTGCCAGCAGCTTGGGGCAGGGGATGAACACTGAAGCTTTCTTT. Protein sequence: CASSLGQGMNTEAFF. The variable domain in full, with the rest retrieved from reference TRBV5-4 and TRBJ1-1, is ETGVTQSPTHLIKTRGQQVTLRCSSQSGHNTVSWYQQALGQGPQFIFQYYREEENGRGNFPPRFSGLQFPNYSSELNVNALELDDSALYLCASSLGQGMNTEAFFGQGTRLTVV.